One sample yielded the 18 T cell receptor beta chains listed below, sequenced in a study of vaccination effects on CD4 cells after COVID-19. CD4+ T cell isolation took place after 10 days of culture. Repertoires were generated with immunoSEQ multiplex PCR, while TCRdb's copy carries only in-frame clones and drops some. Of tens of thousands of clones listed, around 76% are singletons. Which antigens these TCRs recognize remains unknown. The sequences come from CD4+ T cells from PBMCs cultured without peptide, collected before COVID-19 vaccination. These receptors all stem from a human donor who had a prior SARS-CoV-2 infection.

The genes are TRBV5-1 and TRBJ1-6; D is perhaps TRBD1 (6 bases). Germline CDR1 and CDR2: SGHRS and YFSETQ. V lost 2 bases and J lost 9, with 30 bases in between. CDR3 length: 20 residues. In DNA form, the CDR3 reads TGCGCCAGCAGCTTTCAAACTGACAGGCGGGTCCTCGGGGGTGGTTCACCCCTCCACTTT. This encodes CASSFQTDRRVLGGGSPLHF.

This rearrangement joins TRBV5-4 to TRBJ1-2; D gene unclear. Germline CDR1 reads SGHNT; CDR2 reads YYREEE (reference sequence). The CDR3 is made up of 13 amino acids. V dropped 2 bases and J dropped 6 bases, with 11 bases sitting between them. Here the CDR3 reads CASSFPPGNGYTF. The CDR3 DNA reads TGTGCCAGCAGCTTCCCCCCAGGCAATGGCTACACCTTC.

This clone was seen more than once but under ten times. This chain links TRBV11-3 with TRBJ1-1, with a weak D call TRBD1 (5 bases). CDR3 size: 14 residues. Trimming stripped 0 bases from V and 6 bases from J, with 11 bases between. The germline gives CDR1 SGHNT, CDR2 YENEEA. CDR3 loop: CASSLDSGRAEAFF. DNA of the CDR3: TGTGCCAGCAGCTTAGACTCAGGGAGGGCTGAAGCTTTCTTT.

The V call is TRBV5-5, the J call TRBJ2-2, with 9 bases lining up with TRBD1. Germline V lookup: CDR1 SGHKS, CDR2 YYEKEE (reference sequence). This CDR3 contains 14 residues. The V segment lost 4 bases and the J segment 7 bases; nucleotides outside the gene matches: 5. The CDR3 DNA sequence: TGTGCCAGCAGCCCCGGGACAGGGTACGGGGAGCTGTTTTTT. The encoded protein is CASSPGTGYGELFF.

The chain combines TRBV4-1 with TRBJ2-5; 11 bases agree with TRBD1. The V gene end was trimmed by 1 base and the J gene end by 3 bases; junction bases not matched to a gene: 4. From germline, CDR1 is MGHRA and CDR2 YSYEKL. This CDR3 comprises 16 residues. The CDR3 DNA follows: TGCGCCAGCAGCCAAGGTCAGGGACAGGGGGAAGAGACCCAGTACTTC. It yields the protein CASSQGQGQGEETQYF.

About this clone itself: The CDR3 does not end in the conserved phenylalanine or tryptophan, so this is likely a read error. The DNA is omitted, as the CDR3 cannot be located on it reliably, and the CDR3 follows TCRdb's listing. This CDR3 is CAWGEGRL. The J gene is TRBJ1-2, the V gene TRBV30. CDR1 and CDR2 (germline): GTSNPN, SVGIG (reference sequence). Ends included, the CDR3 has 8 residues.

This chain links TRBV19 with TRBJ1-5; the match to TRBD1 covers 8 bases. Germline V lookup: CDR1 LNHDA, CDR2 SQIVND (reference sequence). This CDR3 has 16 residues. Germline trimming cut 5 bases from V and 0 bases from J; bases unmatched to any gene: 6. The DNA for the CDR3 is TGTGCCAGTAGTGTTTATACAGGGGGTAGCAATCAGCCCCAGCATTTT. Protein: CASSVYTGGSNQPQHF.

In nucleotides, the CDR3 is TGTGCCACCAAGACCGGGACAGGGTTGGCCGAGCAGTACTTC. Its protein product is CATKTGTGLAEQYF. The V call is TRBV15, the J call TRBJ2-7; 9 positions agree with TRBD1. The germline V gene encodes CDR1 LNHNV and CDR2 YYDKDF (reference sequence). CDR3 size: 14 residues. The junction had 10 bases not matched to a gene; V was cut back by 7 bases and J by 6 bases.

This clone was recorded only once. The V and J genes are TRBV4-2 and TRBJ2-2; D is unclear. This CDR3 region has 16 residues. The germline CDR1 and CDR2 sequences are LGHNA and YNFKEQ. Trimming stripped 0 bases from V and 4 bases from J, with 12 bases between. The CDR3, as DNA: TGTGCCAGCAGCCAAGAGCGCTCGGCTCGCACCGGGGAGCTGTTTTTT. It translates to CASSQERSARTGELFF.

J is TRBJ2-3 and V is TRBV6-5; TRBD2 aligns across 8 bases. Looked up from germline, CDR1 is MNHEY and CDR2 is SVGAGI. V was pared by 10 bases and J by 4 bases, with 7 bases of the junction left unmatched. The length of the CDR3 is 13 residues. The CDR3 DNA follows: TGTGCCACGGGGGGGGCGATCGCAGATACGCAGTATTTT. This encodes CATGGAIADTQYF.

The chain is built from TRBV7-8 and TRBJ1-5, with 10 positions matching TRBD1. Trimming at V came to 5 bases and at J to 6 bases, leaving 10 bases not matched to a gene. This CDR3 has 16 residues. Germline CDR1 is SGHVS and CDR2 is FQNEAQ. CDR3 DNA sequence: TGTGCCAGCAGCCACCGTGGGGACAGGGGCTTTCAGCCCCAGCATTTT. Its protein product is CASSHRGDRGFQPQHF.

This clone showed up just once. The J gene is TRBJ2-3, the V gene TRBV20-1; D possibly corresponds to TRBD2 (6 bases). Trimming left V 3 bases short and J 0 bases short, with 13 bases between. Per the germline V gene, CDR1 is DFQATT and CDR2 is SNEGSKA (reference sequence). The CDR3 length is 15 residues. This CDR3 is CSASLRRASTDTQYF. In DNA, the CDR3 is TGCAGTGCTAGTCTGCGGAGGGCTAGCACAGATACGCAGTATTTT.

The chain links TRBV10-3 to TRBJ1-2, with D maybe TRBD1 (5 bases). The V and J ends lost 11 bases and 5 bases respectively, with 15 bases between them. CDR3 length equals 12 residues. CDR1 is ENHRY and CDR2 is SYGVKD in the germline V gene. CDR3 DNA: TGTGCCTCCCACGGCAGGGAGTATGGCTACACCTTC. It translates to CASHGREYGYTF.

The gene calls are TRBV29-1 and TRBJ2-1; 11 bases line up with TRBD1. This CDR3 contains 14 residues. J lost 7 bases, V lost 5 bases, and 7 bases had no gene match. The germline V gene has CDR1 SQVTM and CDR2 ANQGSEA. The CDR3 sequence: CSVQGQGAVNEQFF. CDR3 bases: TGCAGCGTTCAAGGACAGGGGGCTGTAAATGAGCAGTTCTTC.

The rearrangement uses TRBV3-1 (or the pseudogene TRBV3-2) and TRBJ2-1; D gene ambiguous. Trimming took 1 base from V and 2 from J, leaving 6 bases between them. This CDR3 contains 14 residues. Germline V gene data show CDR1 as LGHDT and CDR2 as YNNKEL (reference sequence). The CDR3 nucleotides are TGTGCCAGCAGCCAAGGGCACGCCTACAATGAGCAGTTCTTC. This gives the protein CASSQGHAYNEQFF.

This clone has just a few counts. The chain combines TRBV7-8 with TRBJ2-1; TRBD1 aligns across 10 bases. The CDR3 consists of 16 residues. Germline-derived CDR1 and CDR2 are SGHVS and FQNEAQ. The V segment lost 5 bases and the J segment 8 bases; nucleotides outside the gene matches: 12. CDR3 sequence (DNA): TGTGCCAGCAGCCACCTGACCTGGACAGGGGGGGATGAGCAGTTCTTC. Residues: CASSHLTWTGGDEQFF.

In the case of this clone: The junction differs from germline at one of its ends, possibly a read error. This chain connects TRBV12-3 or TRBV12-4 to TRBJ2-1, with D uncertain. The CDR3 runs 11 residues. The CDR3 sequence is CASSLFGEQFF. The CDR3 nucleotides are TGTGCTAGCAGCCTGTTTGGAGAGCAGTTCTTC.

This chain uses TRBV7-8 with TRBJ2-1; the D gene is possibly TRBD2 (6 bases). This CDR3 comprises 15 residues. CDR1 SGHVS and CDR2 FQNEAQ come from the germline V gene. Trimming removed 3 bases at V and 2 bases at J, with 11 bases between. CDR3 nucleotides: TGTGCCAGCAGCTTTCTAGCGCCCACCTACAATGAGCAGTTCTTC. Its protein is CASSFLAPTYNEQFF.